This TCR beta chain was recorded in a study of T cell responses to AZD1222 COVID-19 vaccine. Whole-study results and caveats: Females outnumbered males among donors, who were mostly white British; clonal diversity was possibly underestimated.

Germline V gene lookup returns CDR1 MNHNY and CDR2 SVGAGI (reference sequence). The CDR3 consists of 13 residues. V gave up 5 bases and J gave up 2 bases, with 8 bases separating them. Data came from immunoSEQ multiplex PCR; TCRdb stores just in-frame clones and leaves some out. Of 150,000 to 200,000 clones in the sample, around 90% are singletons; the top ten hold approximately 1.8%. Concerning this clone: Its antigen remains unknown.

The sequence came from an adult who received the AZD1222 COVID-19 vaccine. The gene calls are TRBV6-6 and TRBJ2-3, with D tentatively TRBD2 (6 bases). The specimen comprised peripheral blood, sampled 28 days after the second AZD1222 dose. The CDR3 bases are TGTGCCAGCAGTCCGGGGGACACAGATACGCAGTATTTT. Encoded protein: CASSPGDTDTQYF.